This TCR beta chain was identified in a study of T cell responses to AZD1222 COVID-19 vaccine. The CDR3 has 14 residues. The germline gives CDR1 ENHRY, CDR2 SYGVKD. Trimming removed 5 bases from V and 6 bases from J, with 13 bases in between. The protocol was immunoSEQ multiplex PCR, while the TCRdb copy is restricted to in-frame clones and leaves out a portion. The sample yields around 100,000 clones, 85% to 90% seen once. This sequence originates from an adult in good health. V and J are TRBV10-3 and TRBJ2-2; D possibly uses TRBD1 or TRBD2 (5 bases each). The sequencing here drew on peripheral blood, taken on day 0 of AZD1222 vaccination. The CDR3 sequence is CAISRDRGAGELFF. CDR3 nucleotide sequence: TGTGCCATCAGTCGGGACCGTGGGGCCGGGGAGCTGTTTTTT.